This TCR beta chain derives from a study of T cell repertoires in cytomegalovirus infection. From the reads, TCRdb called clonotypes with MiXCR, one entry per CDR3 protein. The sample includes around 740,000 distinct CDR3 sequences, less than 40% of them seen just once. The CDR3 spans 14 residues. V lost 5 bases and J lost 9; bases outside the gene matches: 8. Germline V gives CDR1 SEHNR, CDR2 FQNEAQ (reference sequence). The chain carries TRBV7-9 and TRBJ2-1, with 9 bases aligning to TRBD1. The TCR originated in a human donor in good health (CMV status not recorded). Some clones in this sample may be carry-over from other donors' samples. The sequenced sample was PBMCs. The chain's CDR3 is CASSAGTGIGEQFF. The CDR3 DNA follows: TGTGCCAGCAGCGCCGGGACAGGGATAGGTGAGCAGTTCTTC.